Sequencing of this TCR beta chain was carried out in a study of radiotherapy plus CTLA-4 blockade in lung cancer. Study summary: There were objective responses in 18% of patients, and 31% had disease control. General study findings and limits: TCR clones originating in tumors grew in number in blood after radiotherapy plus ipilimumab. Early blood T cell clone changes and increased post-radiation serum interferon-beta were reportedly the strongest response predictors.

Trimming pared 0 bases from V and 3 bases from J, leaving 7 bases between. CDR1 SGDLS and CDR2 YYNGEE come from the germline V gene. The length of the CDR3 is 14 residues. It was focal radiation plus CTLA-4 blockade with ipilimumab that patients with chemo-refractory metastatic non-small-cell lung cancer received. Note on this clone: Its antigen remains unknown.

Using immunoSEQ multiplex PCR, the repertoire was profiled, and TCRdb retains in-frame clones only, with some absent. The sample lists 95,000 to 150,000 clones; just under 90% were seen once. The gene calls are TRBV9 and TRBJ1-5; no reliable D call. The sample here was peripheral blood, taken from a patient treated with radiotherapy plus ipilimumab. This sequence originates from a human donor with non-small cell lung cancer that progressed on radiotherapy plus ipilimumab. The CDR3 bases are TGTGCCAGCAGCGTAGGTGGCCTCAATCAGCCCCAGCATTTT. It codes for CASSVGGLNQPQHF. Supplemented by reference TRBV9 and TRBJ1-5, the full variable domain reads DSGVTQTPKHLITATGQRVTLRCSPRSGDLSVYWYQQSLDQGLQFLIQYYNGEERAKGNILERFSAQQFPDLHSELNLSSLELGDSALYFCASSVGGLNQPQHFGDGTRLSIL.